This record covers a single T cell receptor (beta chain). This clonotype occurred once. Which antigen it targets is not known. Base qualities were left out, and no much larger clone turns up one base away. Weak support is all one read offers. These data belong to a study of blood T cells in healthy people across ages (dated by TCRdb to the mid-2010s). Study-wide context: Template switching captured roughly one uniquely barcoded TCR beta cDNA molecule per two T cells in model experiments. Using deep sequencing normalized with unique cDNA molecular identifiers, the study measured how TCR beta repertoire diversity changes with age. The donors were divided into four age groups: young (average approximately 17 years), middle-aged (over 35), aged (approximately 59) and long-lived (about 84). To avoid experimental bias, donors of different ages were randomly spread across the sequencing lanes. Two additional independent replicas of 1 million unique cDNA reads from the same blood draw were analyzed for two donors (one aged 18 to 30 and one aged 80 or older). What the study reported, not specific to this receptor: Observed TCR beta diversity correlated strongly with the percentage of naive T cells measured by flow cytometry. Donor CMV infection status was unknown, potentially confounding age-related changes in expanded clonotypes. As age increased, observed TCR beta diversity per million T cells dropped in a roughly linear way, and a significant reduction was already evident by age around 41. Total diversity estimates from one million sequenced T cells were considered lower bounds and underestimates. Because profiling used bulk unsorted PBMCs, naive and antigen-experienced compartments could not be compared conclusively. The long-lived group showed more naive CD4+ T cells, fewer expanded clones and increased TCR diversity than the aged group, suggesting age selection.

Systemically healthy Caucasian individuals from Russia, some 36 in total and aged roughly 6 to 100 years, were included as donors. Each donor gave about 9.2 milliliters of peripheral blood, drawn into EDTA-treated Vacutainer tubes. PBMCs were isolated by Ficoll-Paque density-gradient centrifugation, with at least 7 million obtained per sample. Total RNA, at least 6 micrograms per sample, was extracted from PBMCs with Trizol reagent. For every donor, an aliquot of PBMCs went through flow cytometry to measure the percentages of naive CD45RAhigh/CD27high T cells. The CDR3 measures 15 amino acids from cysteine to phenylalanine. Only the CDR3 DNA stays, 45 bases, in frame from base 1. V sheds 4 bases and J sheds 5 bases, leaving 18 bases between their ends. Based on the germline V gene (reference sequence), the CDR1 and CDR2 sequences are MNHEY and SMNVEV. Libraries were made using 5' RACE. Sequencing used an Illumina HiSeq 2500. A second PCR of about 6 to 12 cycles was performed with a sample-barcoded 5' primer and a J-beta primer mix. A template-switch 5' adaptor carrying 12 random nucleotides introduced a unique molecular identifier onto each TCR beta cDNA molecule. Each sample yielded at least 3 million CDR3-containing paired-end reads. The Mint cDNA synthesis kit, primed by a TRBC-specific oligonucleotide, was used to synthesize first-strand cDNA from all RNA. Following uracil-DNA glycosylase treatment, all cDNA underwent a first 18-cycle PCR with the universal primers M1SS and BC2_uni_R. As for the original processing: For normalization, 1 million high-quality reads were randomly selected from each sample, with every read carrying a distinct molecular identifier. Reads with shared molecular identifiers were discarded instead of being binned into consensus sequences. MiTCR, run with a Q25 quality threshold and the strictest error-elimination algorithm, handled CDR3 identification, clonotype clustering and error correction. A nonparametric unseen species model using Euler transformation provided a lower-bound estimate of total TCR beta diversity. TCRdb trimmed the raw reads at Q25, called clones with MiXCR and kept productive beta chains. Rows matching on CDR3 protein sequence are summarized as one entry with the most common DNA and genes. What appears here as the V and J calls and clone size reflects TCRdb's work, not the paper's. The table for this sample lists about 770,000 distinct CDR3 sequences; roughly 44% of them were counted only once. Roughly a fifth of the sample lies in the top ten.

The sequencing sample was made of blood. The receptor was isolated from a man in his fifties or sixties in good health. The chain uses TRBV27 and TRBJ2-7; the D gene is perhaps TRBD2, on 6 matching bases. CDR3 reads: CASSSPGRGRNEQYF. The nucleotide sequence reads as follows: TGTGCCAGCAGTTCCCCGGGGCGAGGGAGGAACGAGCAGTACTTC.